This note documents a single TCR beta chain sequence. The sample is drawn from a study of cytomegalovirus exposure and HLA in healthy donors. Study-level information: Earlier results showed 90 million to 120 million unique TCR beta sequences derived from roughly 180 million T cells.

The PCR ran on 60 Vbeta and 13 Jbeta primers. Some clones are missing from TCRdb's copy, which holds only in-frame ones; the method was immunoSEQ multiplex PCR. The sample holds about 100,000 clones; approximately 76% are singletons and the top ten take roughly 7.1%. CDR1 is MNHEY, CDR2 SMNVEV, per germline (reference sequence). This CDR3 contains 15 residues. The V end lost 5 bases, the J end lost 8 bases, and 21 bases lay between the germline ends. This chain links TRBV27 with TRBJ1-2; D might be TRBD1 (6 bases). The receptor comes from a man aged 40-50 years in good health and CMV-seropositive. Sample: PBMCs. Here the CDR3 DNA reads TGTGCCAGCAGTACCAGCCCAGGGGTGGTGGGGGGCTACACCTTC. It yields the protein CASSTSPGVVGGYTF.